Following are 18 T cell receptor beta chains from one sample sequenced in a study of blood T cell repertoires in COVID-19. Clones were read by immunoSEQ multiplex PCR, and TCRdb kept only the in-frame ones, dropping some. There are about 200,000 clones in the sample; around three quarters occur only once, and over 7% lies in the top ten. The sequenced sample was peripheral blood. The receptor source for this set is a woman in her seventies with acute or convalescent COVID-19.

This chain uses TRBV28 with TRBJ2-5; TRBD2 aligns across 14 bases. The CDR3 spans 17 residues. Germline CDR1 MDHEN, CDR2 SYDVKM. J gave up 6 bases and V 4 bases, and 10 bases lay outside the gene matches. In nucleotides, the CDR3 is TGTGCCAGCAGTTCCTCACCGACTAGCGGGGGGGCGAAGACCCAGTACTTC. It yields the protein CASSSSPTSGGAKTQYF.

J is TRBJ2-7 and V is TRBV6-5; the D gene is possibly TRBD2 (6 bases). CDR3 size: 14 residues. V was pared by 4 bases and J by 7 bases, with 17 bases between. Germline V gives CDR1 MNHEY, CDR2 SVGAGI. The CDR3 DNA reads TGTGCCAGCAGTTCCAGGGCCCCACGGGGGGAGCAGTACTTC. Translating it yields CASSSRAPRGEQYF.

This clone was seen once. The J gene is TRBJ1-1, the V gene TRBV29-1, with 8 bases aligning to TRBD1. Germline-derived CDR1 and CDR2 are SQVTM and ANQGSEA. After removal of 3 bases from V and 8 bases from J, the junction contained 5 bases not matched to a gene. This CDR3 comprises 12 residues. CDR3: CSVDLGQAEAFF. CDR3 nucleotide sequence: TGCAGCGTTGATTTGGGACAGGCGGAAGCTTTCTTT.

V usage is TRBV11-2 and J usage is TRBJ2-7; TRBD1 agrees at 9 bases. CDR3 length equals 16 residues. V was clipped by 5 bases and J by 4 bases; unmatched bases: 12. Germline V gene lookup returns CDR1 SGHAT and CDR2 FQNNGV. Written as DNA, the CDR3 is TGTGCCAGCAGCCCAGGGGCGGGACAGGGTTCTTACGAGCAGTACTTC. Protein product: CASSPGAGQGSYEQYF.

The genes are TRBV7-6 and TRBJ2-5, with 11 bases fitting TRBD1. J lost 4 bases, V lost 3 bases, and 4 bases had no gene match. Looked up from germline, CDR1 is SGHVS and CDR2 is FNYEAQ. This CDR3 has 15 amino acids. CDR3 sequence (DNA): TGTGCCAGCAGCTTGGGGACAGGGGGGTTAGAGACCCAGTACTTC. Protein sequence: CASSLGTGGLETQYF.

The CDR3 nucleotides read TGTGCCAGCAGCCGCGGCAGGGACAATGAGCAGTTCTTC. This translates into CASSRGRDNEQFF. This rearrangement joins TRBV7-8 to TRBJ2-1, with D possibly TRBD1 on 5 matching bases. CDR3 length: 13 amino acids. CDR1 and CDR2 (germline): SGHVS, FQNEAQ. V was clipped by 5 bases and J by 5 bases, with 10 bases between them.

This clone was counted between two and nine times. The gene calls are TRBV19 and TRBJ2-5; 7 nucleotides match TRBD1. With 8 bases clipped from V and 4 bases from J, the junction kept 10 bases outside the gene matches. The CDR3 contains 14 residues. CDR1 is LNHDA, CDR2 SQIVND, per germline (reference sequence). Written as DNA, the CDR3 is TGTGCCAGTCCCAACCGACAGGGTCTAGAGACCCAGTACTTC. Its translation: CASPNRQGLETQYF. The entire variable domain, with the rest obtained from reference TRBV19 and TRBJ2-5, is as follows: DGGITQSPKYLFRKEGQNVTLSCEQNLNHDAMYWYRQDPGQGLRLIYYSQIVNDFQKGDIAEGYSVSREKKESFPLTVTSAQKNPTAFYLCASPNRQGLETQYFGPGTRLLVL.

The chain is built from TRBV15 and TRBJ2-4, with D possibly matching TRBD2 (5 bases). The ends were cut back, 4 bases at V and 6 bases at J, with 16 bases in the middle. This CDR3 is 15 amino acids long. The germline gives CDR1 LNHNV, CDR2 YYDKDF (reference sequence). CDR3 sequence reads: CATSKRTGGPNIQYF. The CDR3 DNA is TGTGCCACCAGCAAGAGGACCGGCGGGCCAAACATTCAGTACTTC.

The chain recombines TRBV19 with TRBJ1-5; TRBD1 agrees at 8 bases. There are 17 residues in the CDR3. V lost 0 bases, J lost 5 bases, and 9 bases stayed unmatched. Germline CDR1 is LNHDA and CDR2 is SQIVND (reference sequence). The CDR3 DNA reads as TGTGCCAGTAGTATAGATCGGGTCAGGGGGCTGGATCAGCCCCAGCATTTT. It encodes CASSIDRVRGLDQPQHF.

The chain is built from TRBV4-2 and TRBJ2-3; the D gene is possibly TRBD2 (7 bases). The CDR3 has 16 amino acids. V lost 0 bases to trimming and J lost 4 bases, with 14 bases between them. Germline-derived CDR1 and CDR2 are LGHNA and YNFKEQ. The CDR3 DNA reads TGTGCCAGCAGCCAAGATCTGGGGGGGGGCCCAGATACGCAGTATTTT. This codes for CASSQDLGGGPDTQYF.

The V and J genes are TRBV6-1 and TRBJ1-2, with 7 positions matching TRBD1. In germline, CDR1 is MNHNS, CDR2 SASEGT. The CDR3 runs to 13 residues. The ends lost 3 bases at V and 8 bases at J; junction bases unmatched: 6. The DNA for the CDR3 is TGTGCCAGCAGTGACCGGGACAGTGTCGGCTACACCTTC. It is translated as CASSDRDSVGYTF.

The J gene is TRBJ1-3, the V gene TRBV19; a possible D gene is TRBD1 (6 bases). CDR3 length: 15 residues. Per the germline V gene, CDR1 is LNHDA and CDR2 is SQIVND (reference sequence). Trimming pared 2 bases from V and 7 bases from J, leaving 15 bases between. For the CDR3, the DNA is TGTGCCAGTAGTATACTATCAGGGGAGAGGAACACCATATATTTT. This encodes CASSILSGERNTIYF.

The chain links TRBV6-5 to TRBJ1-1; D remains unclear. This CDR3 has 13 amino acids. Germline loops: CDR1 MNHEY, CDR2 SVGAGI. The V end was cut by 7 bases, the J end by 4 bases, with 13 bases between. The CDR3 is CASKPQPGTEAFF. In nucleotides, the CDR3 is TGTGCCAGCAAACCTCAACCGGGCACTGAAGCTTTCTTT.

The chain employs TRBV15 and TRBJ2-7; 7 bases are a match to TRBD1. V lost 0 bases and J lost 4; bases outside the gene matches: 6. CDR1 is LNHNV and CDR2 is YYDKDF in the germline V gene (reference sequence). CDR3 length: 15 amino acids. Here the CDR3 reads CATSRDPRQGYEQYF. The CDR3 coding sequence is TGTGCCACCAGCAGAGATCCGAGACAGGGATACGAGCAGTACTTC.

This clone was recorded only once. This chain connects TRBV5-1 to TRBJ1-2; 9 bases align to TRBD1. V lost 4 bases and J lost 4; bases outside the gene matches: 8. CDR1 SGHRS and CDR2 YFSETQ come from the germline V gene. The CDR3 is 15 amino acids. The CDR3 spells CASSVTGGARYGYTF. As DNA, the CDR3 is TGCGCCAGCAGCGTAACAGGGGGCGCGCGCTATGGCTACACCTTC.

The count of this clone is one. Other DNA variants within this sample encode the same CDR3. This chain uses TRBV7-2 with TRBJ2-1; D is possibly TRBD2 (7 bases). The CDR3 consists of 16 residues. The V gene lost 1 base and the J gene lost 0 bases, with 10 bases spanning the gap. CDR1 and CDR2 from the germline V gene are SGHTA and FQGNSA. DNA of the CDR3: TGTGCCAGCAGCTTAGTGGGGGGGGCCTCCTACAATGAGCAGTTCTTC. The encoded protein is CASSLVGGASYNEQFF.

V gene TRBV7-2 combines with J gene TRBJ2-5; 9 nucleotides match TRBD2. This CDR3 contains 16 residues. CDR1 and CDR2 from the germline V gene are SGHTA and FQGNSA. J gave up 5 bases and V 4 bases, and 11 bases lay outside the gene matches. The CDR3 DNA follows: TGTGCCAGCAGCTCGATAGCGGGGGCGCTCGCCGAGACCCAGTACTTC. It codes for CASSSIAGALAETQYF.

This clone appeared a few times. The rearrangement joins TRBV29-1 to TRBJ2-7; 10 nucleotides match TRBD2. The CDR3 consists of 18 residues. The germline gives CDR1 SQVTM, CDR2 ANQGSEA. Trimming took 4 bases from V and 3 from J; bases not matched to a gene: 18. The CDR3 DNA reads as TGCAGCGTTGCTCACTCCCTCCCACGGACTAGCGGAATCTACGAGCAGTACTTC. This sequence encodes CSVAHSLPRTSGIYEQYF.